This TCR beta chain stems from a study of OX40 agonist ivuxolimab in advanced cancers. In the study overall: Two patients with cutaneous melanoma and one with hepatocellular carcinoma, three in total, showed partial responses.

This CDR3 spans 13 amino acids. Per the germline V gene, CDR1 is SQVTM and CDR2 is ANQGSEA. V gave up 4 bases and J gave up 10 bases, with 14 bases separating them. Profiling relied on immunoSEQ multiplex PCR, and the TCRdb table lists in-frame clones only, not all of them. Counted here are approximately 89,000 clones, 91% occurring once; the ten biggest clones make up approximately 2.4%. The input for sequencing was CD4+ or CD8+ T cells sorted from blood, taken in a trial of the OX40 agonist ivuxolimab. The chain uses TRBV29-1 and TRBJ1-6, with a weak D call TRBD1 (5 bases). The sequence came from an adult with an advanced solid tumor such as melanoma, head and neck, liver or kidney cancer. CDR3 sequence (DNA): TGCAGCGTTGGGACACAGGACGGGTCACCCCTCCACTTT. Amino acids: CSVGTQDGSPLHF.